What follows describes a single T cell receptor beta chain. This CDR3 is 15 amino acids long. Germline loops: CDR1 SGHDT, CDR2 YYEEEE. The ends lost 4 bases at V and 3 bases at J; junction bases unmatched: 4. Stated time point: pretreatment peripheral blood. The diagnosis in patients was locally advanced or metastatic urothelial carcinoma. The sample originates from a study of PD-L1 blockade in urothelial cancer. Profiled with immunoSEQ multiplex PCR; TCRdb holds only in-frame clones, not every one. The top ten hold 1.6% of the sample, which has around 66,000 clones, 75% to 90% seen once. The receptor comes from a man in his 70s with urothelial cancer. The gene calls are TRBV5-6 and TRBJ2-1, with 10 nucleotides matching TRBD1. The sample consisted of PBMCs, taken around atezolizumab (anti-PD-L1) treatment. CDR3 nucleotides: TGTGCCAGCAGCGTTGGACAGGGGGACTACAATGAGCAGTTCTTC. Residues: CASSVGQGDYNEQFF.